Listed below are T cell receptor beta chains from one sample, sequenced in a study of cytomegalovirus exposure and HLA in healthy donors. Profiled with immunoSEQ multiplex PCR; TCRdb holds only in-frame clones, not every one. There are more than 50,000 clones in the sample; about 67% occur only once, and about a third lies in the top ten. The sequencing input was PBMCs. Receptors originate from a middle-aged man in good health and CMV-seropositive. Both conserved end residues are part of each CDR3. Each record gives: clone size, V gene, J gene, CDR3 protein. Clone sizes are given selectively: once, few, many, or a class where the clone is expanded.

abundance: NA; v_gene: TRBV19; j_gene: TRBJ1-1; CDR3aa: CASSIEKQSTEAFF
abundance: NA; v_gene: TRBV5-1; j_gene: TRBJ1-1; CDR3aa: CASSLADTEAFF
abundance: NA; v_gene: TRBV18; j_gene: TRBJ2-3; CDR3aa: CASSLGTSGGDTQYF
abundance: NA; v_gene: TRBV7-2; j_gene: TRBJ2-2; CDR3aa: CASSPNGVGGELFF
abundance: NA; v_gene: TRBV6-1; j_gene: TRBJ1-1; CDR3aa: CASSGGNRGPKAFF
abundance: few; v_gene: TRBV10-1; j_gene: TRBJ1-2; CDR3aa: CASSERRSYGYTF
abundance: NA; v_gene: TRBV7-2; j_gene: TRBJ2-1; CDR3aa: CASSLALAGGKQFF
abundance: NA; v_gene: TRBV5-1; j_gene: TRBJ1-2; CDR3aa: CASSLRTGGELNYGYTF
abundance: NA; v_gene: TRBV30; j_gene: TRBJ1-2; CDR3aa: CAWSGQINYGYTF
abundance: once; v_gene: TRBV11-3; j_gene: TRBJ1-1; CDR3aa: CASSDTGQLNTEAFF
abundance: NA; v_gene: TRBV11-3; j_gene: TRBJ2-3; CDR3aa: CASSLSTSGLSTDTQYF
abundance: NA; v_gene: TRBV18; j_gene: TRBJ2-7; CDR3aa: CASSPRQGDPYEQYF
abundance: NA; v_gene: TRBV15; j_gene: TRBJ2-1; CDR3aa: CATSIHRENNEQFF
abundance: NA; v_gene: TRBV9; j_gene: TRBJ1-1; CDR3aa: CASSVGTTAFF
abundance: NA; v_gene: TRBV9; j_gene: TRBJ2-7; CDR3aa: CASSPLGAGGTYEQYF
abundance: few; v_gene: TRBV2; j_gene: TRBJ2-3; CDR3aa: CASFRDRYTDTQYF
abundance: NA; v_gene: TRBV27; j_gene: TRBJ2-5; CDR3aa: CASSFRRREETQYF
abundance: NA; v_gene: TRBV5-1; j_gene: TRBJ2-3; CDR3aa: CASSLVGTSGDDTQYF
abundance: few; v_gene: TRBV7-2; j_gene: TRBJ2-5; CDR3aa: CASSLRRGEETQYF
abundance: NA; v_gene: TRBV5-1; j_gene: TRBJ1-1; CDR3aa: CASSSPYRSREAFF
abundance: NA; v_gene: TRBV7-2; j_gene: TRBJ2-7; CDR3aa: CASSQGRSYEQYF
abundance: NA; v_gene: TRBV30; j_gene: TRBJ1-2; CDR3aa: CAWSLGSGGYTF
abundance: NA; v_gene: TRBV6-1; j_gene: TRBJ2-7; CDR3aa: CASSEVTGGKSYEQYF
abundance: NA; v_gene: TRBV7-2; j_gene: TRBJ2-1; CDR3aa: CASSLVGTSVYNEQFF